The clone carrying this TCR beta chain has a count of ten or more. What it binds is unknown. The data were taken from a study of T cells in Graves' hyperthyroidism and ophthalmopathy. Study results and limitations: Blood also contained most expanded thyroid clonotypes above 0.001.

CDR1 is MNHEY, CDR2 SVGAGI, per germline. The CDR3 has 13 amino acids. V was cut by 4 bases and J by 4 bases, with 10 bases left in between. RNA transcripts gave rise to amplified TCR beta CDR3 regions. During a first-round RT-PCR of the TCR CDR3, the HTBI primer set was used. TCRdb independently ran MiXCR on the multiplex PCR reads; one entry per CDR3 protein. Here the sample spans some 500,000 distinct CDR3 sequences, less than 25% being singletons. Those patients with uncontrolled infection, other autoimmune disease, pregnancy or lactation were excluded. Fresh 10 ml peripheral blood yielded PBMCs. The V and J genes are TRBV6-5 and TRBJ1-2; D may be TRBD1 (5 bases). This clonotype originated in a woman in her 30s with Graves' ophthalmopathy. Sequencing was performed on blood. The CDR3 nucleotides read TGTGCCAGCAGTTCAGTGGGGCTCTATGGCTACACCTTC. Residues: CASSSVGLYGYTF.